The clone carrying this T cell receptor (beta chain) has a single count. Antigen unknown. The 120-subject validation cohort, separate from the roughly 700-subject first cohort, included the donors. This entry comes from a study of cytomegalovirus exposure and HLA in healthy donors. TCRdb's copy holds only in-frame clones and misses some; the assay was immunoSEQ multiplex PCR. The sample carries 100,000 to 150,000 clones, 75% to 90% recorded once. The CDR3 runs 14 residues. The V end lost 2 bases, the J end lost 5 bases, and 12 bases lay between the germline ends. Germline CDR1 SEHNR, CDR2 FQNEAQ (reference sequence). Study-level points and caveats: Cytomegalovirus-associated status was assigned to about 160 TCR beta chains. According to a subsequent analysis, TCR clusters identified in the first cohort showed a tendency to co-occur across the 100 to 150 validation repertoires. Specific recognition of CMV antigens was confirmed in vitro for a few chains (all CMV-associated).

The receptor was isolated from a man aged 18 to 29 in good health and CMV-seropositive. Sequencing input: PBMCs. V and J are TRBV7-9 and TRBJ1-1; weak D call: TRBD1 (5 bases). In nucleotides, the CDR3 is TGTGCCAGCAGCTTACCCGGGGGTGATACTGAAGCTTTCTTT. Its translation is CASSLPGGDTEAFF.